This is a list of T cell receptor beta chains from one sample in a study of shared clonotypes between healthy human individuals. Produced via immunoSEQ multiplex PCR; TCRdb's table is partial and in-frame only. Of 450,000 to 650,000 clones in the sample, just over 75% were seen once. The sample consisted of PBMCs. The receptors stem from a woman aged 35 to 49 in good health. Some clones in this sample may be carry-over from other donors' samples. Both conserved end residues are part of each CDR3. Fields, in order: J gene, V gene, clone size, D gene, CDR3 protein, CDR3 DNA. The D gene is left open where the match is weak. Clone size is stated in some rows and not others, as once, few, many or a class when expanded.

TRBJ1-1	TRBV11-2	-	-	CASSPMGPPAFF	TGTGCCAGCAGCCCGATGGGACCTCCGGCTTTCTTT
TRBJ2-1	TRBV14	-	-	CASSLPGTPYNEQFF	TGTGCCAGCAGCCTTCCCGGGACCCCATACAATGAGCAGTTCTTC
TRBJ2-5	TRBV15	-	-	CATSRDLGAETQYF	TGTGCCACCAGCAGAGATCTTGGAGCCGAGACCCAGTACTTC
TRBJ2-7	TRBV28	-	-	CASSFRSSGGWWVYEQYF	TGTGCCAGCAGTTTCAGGAGCTCCGGCGGGTGGTGGGTCTACGAGCAGTACTTC
TRBJ2-7	TRBV7-6	-	TRBD2	CASSLSPSGYSYEQYF	TGTGCCAGCAGCTTATCCCCTAGCGGGTATTCCTACGAGCAGTACTTC
TRBJ2-1	TRBV18	-	TRBD1	CASSPKTASQGVAYNEQFF	TGTGCCAGCTCACCAAAAACAGCGTCCCAGGGGGTAGCGTACAATGAGCAGTTCTTC
TRBJ1-1	TRBV6-6	-	TRBD1	CASSIGTGTEAFF	TGTGCCAGCAGTATAGGGACAGGCACTGAAGCTTTCTTT
TRBJ2-3	TRBV5-1	-	TRBD2	CASSFGLASDTQYF	TGCGCCAGCAGCTTCGGACTAGCATCAGATACGCAGTATTTT
TRBJ2-2	TRBV6-6	-	TRBD2	CGVAGATGELFF	TGTGGGGTAGCGGGTGCCACCGGGGAGCTGTTTTTT
TRBJ2-4	TRBV28	once	TRBD2	CASALAGDAKNIQYF	TGTGCCAGCGCTTTAGCGGGAGATGCCAAAAACATTCAGTACTTC
TRBJ2-3	TRBV28	-	-	CASSPPTGRKYF	TGTGCCAGCAGTCCTCCGACAGGAAGGAAGTATTTT
TRBJ2-7	TRBV19	-	TRBD1	CASRTTGTHEQYF	TGTGCCAGTAGGACGACAGGGACCCACGAGCAGTACTTC
TRBJ2-7	TRBV5-1	-	-	CASSVTTGSYEQYF	TGCGCCAGCAGCGTCACGACAGGATCCTACGAGCAGTACTTC
TRBJ2-3	TRBV6-1	-	-	CASSEQEGTDTQYF	TGTGCCAGCAGTGAACAGGAGGGCACAGATACGCAGTATTTT
TRBJ2-7	TRBV25-1	-	TRBD1	CASRGQGVYEQYF	TGTGCCAGCAGGGGACAGGGGGTCTACGAGCAGTACTTC
TRBJ2-7	TRBV19	-	TRBD1	CASSIVLAGGYYEQYF	TGTGCCAGTAGTATAGTCTTGGCAGGGGGCTACTACGAGCAGTACTTC
TRBJ2-7	TRBV19	-	TRBD1	CASSHGTGGTYEQYF	TGTGCCAGTAGCCACGGGACAGGGGGCACCTACGAGCAGTACTTC
TRBJ2-5	TRBV18	-	TRBD1	CASSPTGGLLETQYF	TGTGCCAGCTCACCGACAGGGGGCCTTTTAGAGACCCAGTACTTC
TRBJ2-3	TRBV15	-	-	CATSRGGNTDTQYF	TGTGCCACCAGCAGAGGTGGAAACACAGATACGCAGTATTTT
TRBJ2-7	TRBV4-3	-	-	CASSQDPAAPSYEQYF	TGCGCCAGCAGCCAAGATCCAGCGGCGCCCTCCTACGAGCAGTACTTC
TRBJ1-4	TRBV19	few	-	CASSTEDRWNEKLFF	TGTGCCAGTAGTACCGAGGACAGATGGAATGAAAAACTGTTTTTT
TRBJ1-1	TRBV30	-	-	CAWSIRTNTEAFF	TGTGCCTGGAGTATCAGGACGAACACTGAAGCTTTCTTT
TRBJ2-5	TRBV5-1	-	-	CASSSLGGAETQYF	TGCGCCAGCAGCTCCCTAGGGGGAGCAGAGACCCAGTACTTC
TRBJ2-3	TRBV5-1	once	TRBD1	CASAEQGADTQYF	TGCGCCAGCGCCGAGCAGGGGGCAGATACGCAGTATTTT
TRBJ2-5	TRBV5-1	-	-	CASSLEGRVYETQYF	TGCGCCAGCAGCTTGGAGGGCAGGGTGTACGAGACCCAGTACTTC
TRBJ2-1	TRBV7-3	-	-	CASSPVGSYNEQFF	TGTGCCAGCAGCCCCGTGGGCTCCTACAATGAGCAGTTCTTC
TRBJ2-2	TRBV19	-	-	CASSTGYNTGELFF	TGTGCCAGTAGTACAGGGTACAACACCGGGGAGCTGTTTTTT
TRBJ1-1	TRBV4-2	-	-	CASSQELVPSNTEAFF	TGTGCCAGCAGCCAAGAACTCGTACCGTCGAACACTGAAGCTTTCTTT
TRBJ1-4	TRBV11-1	-	TRBD1	CASTPGLTGPEKLFF	TGTGCCAGCACCCCGGGGTTGACAGGGCCCGAAAAACTGTTTTTT
TRBJ2-2	TRBV4-3	few	-	CASSQSTNTGELFF	TGCGCCAGCAGCCAATCGACTAACACCGGGGAGCTGTTTTTT
TRBJ1-1	TRBV5-5	-	TRBD1	CASSAPTGFTEAFF	TGTGCCAGCAGCGCTCCGACAGGGTTCACTGAAGCTTTCTTT
TRBJ2-2	TRBV5-4	-	TRBD2	CASSLAGLAGGPHYTGELFF	TGTGCCAGCAGCTTGGCCGGACTAGCGGGAGGGCCCCACTACACCGGGGAGCTGTTTTTT
TRBJ1-2	TRBV19	-	-	CASSIGPLYGYTF	TGTGCCAGTAGTATAGGACCTCTCTATGGCTACACCTTC
TRBJ2-2	TRBV4-2	-	TRBD1	CASSHRTGASGELFF	TGTGCCAGCAGCCACCGGACAGGGGCCTCCGGGGAGCTGTTTTTT
TRBJ2-3	TRBV28	once	TRBD1	CASSLIWRTGKLDTQYF	TGTGCCAGCAGTTTGATTTGGAGGACAGGGAAGCTAGATACGCAGTATTTT
TRBJ2-7	TRBV7-2	few	TRBD2	CASSPFTSGRGEQYF	TGTGCCAGCAGCCCCTTTACTAGCGGGAGAGGCGAGCAGTACTTC
TRBJ2-7	TRBV5-6	-	-	CASSLSPSYEQYF	TGTGCCAGCAGCTTGAGCCCTAGCTACGAGCAGTACTTC
TRBJ1-2	TRBV27	-	-	CASRANGGSRGYTF	TGTGCCAGCAGAGCTAACGGGGGAAGTCGTGGCTACACCTTC
TRBJ2-7	TRBV7-6	-	-	CASTLLPGGRGHEQYF	TGTGCCAGCACACTCCTCCCCGGGGGGCGGGGGCACGAGCAGTACTTC
TRBJ2-1	TRBV19	-	-	CASSMGDTYNEQFF	TGTGCCAGTAGTATGGGGGATACCTACAATGAGCAGTTCTTC
TRBJ1-1	TRBV11-1	-	-	CASSFGGVTEAFF	TGTGCCAGCAGCTTCGGGGGGGTCACTGAAGCTTTCTTT